This T cell receptor (beta chain) appears in the sequencing data of a study of blood T cell repertoires in COVID-19. Turning to the study itself: From the United States, Italy and Spain came samples of acute and convalescent COVID-19. Nucleic acid was either cDNA or gDNA, and it came from T cells, B-cell-depleted T cells, or PBMCs.

CDR1 and CDR2 (germline): SGHRS, YFSETQ. V lost 1 base and J 7 bases, leaving 17 bases between the germline ends. The CDR3 contains 16 residues. Per the study methods: Amplification with reference gene primers provided the estimates of nucleated cell counts. Method: immunoSEQ multiplex PCR; TCRdb's copy keeps in-frame clones and lacks some. D and trimming come from the DNA, and the V and J calls and clone size come from that table. The sample holds about 64,000 clones, around 80% seen once. The J gene is TRBJ2-2, the V gene TRBV5-1; no reliable D call. The source material was peripheral blood. The receptor comes from a woman aged 55 to 70 with acute or convalescent COVID-19. CDR3 loop: CASSLLTSGAGGELFF. The CDR3 DNA reads as TGCGCCAGCAGCTTGTTGACATCTGGCGCAGGCGGGGAGCTGTTTTTT.